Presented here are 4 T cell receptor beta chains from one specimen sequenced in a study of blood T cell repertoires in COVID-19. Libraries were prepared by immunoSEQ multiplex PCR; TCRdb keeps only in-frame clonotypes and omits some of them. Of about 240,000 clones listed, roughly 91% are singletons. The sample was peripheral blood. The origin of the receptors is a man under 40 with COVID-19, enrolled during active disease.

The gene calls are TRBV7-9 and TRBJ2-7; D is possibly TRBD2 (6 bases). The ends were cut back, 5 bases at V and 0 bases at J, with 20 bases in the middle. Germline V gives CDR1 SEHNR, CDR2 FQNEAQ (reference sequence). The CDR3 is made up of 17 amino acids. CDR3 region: CASSPALGAGTSYEQYF. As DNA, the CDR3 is TGTGCCAGCAGCCCTGCACTTGGGGCGGGGACCTCCTACGAGCAGTACTTC.

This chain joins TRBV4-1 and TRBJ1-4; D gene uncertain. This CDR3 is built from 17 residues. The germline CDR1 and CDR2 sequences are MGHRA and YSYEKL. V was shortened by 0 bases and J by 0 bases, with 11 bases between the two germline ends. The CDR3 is CASSQDLRFATNEKLFF. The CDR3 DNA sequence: TGCGCCAGCAGCCAAGATCTCCGGTTTGCAACTAATGAAAAACTGTTTTTT.

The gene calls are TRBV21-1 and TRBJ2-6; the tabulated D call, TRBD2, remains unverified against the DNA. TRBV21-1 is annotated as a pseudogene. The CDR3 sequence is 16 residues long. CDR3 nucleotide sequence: TGTGCCAGCAGCAGACTGACTGGCTCTGGGGCCAACGTCCTGACTTTC. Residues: CASSRLTGSGANVLTF.

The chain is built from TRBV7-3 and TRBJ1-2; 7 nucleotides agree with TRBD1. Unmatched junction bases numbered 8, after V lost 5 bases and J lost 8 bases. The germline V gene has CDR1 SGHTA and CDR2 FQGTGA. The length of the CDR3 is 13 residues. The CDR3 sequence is CASSPRQGGGYTF. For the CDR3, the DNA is TGTGCCAGCAGCCCCAGACAGGGCGGCGGCTACACCTTC.